One and the same sample provided the 29 T cell receptor beta chains below, sequenced in a study of shared clonotypes between healthy human individuals (dated by TCRdb to the early 2020s). CD8 naive samples were obtained by positive selection for CCR7 among CD45RO-negative cells, yielding a CD45RA+CCR7+ population from which TemRA cells were excluded. The method was the immunoSEQ multiplex PCR assay. As stored in TCRdb, this immuneACCESS dataset retains in-frame rearrangements with V and J assigned. A fraction of the clones does not appear; measured against another copy, unresolved V genes explain less than half of the discrepancy, and the remainder lacks a known reason. For this sample the table gives 750,000 to 1,000,000 clones, of which about 92% were detected only once. The ten largest clones capture around 24% of the sample. Sequencing used naive CD8+ T cells sorted from blood. The cell subset or site label, read with the paper, signifies: CD45RA+CCR7+. The receptors stem from a man aged 25 to 40 in good health.

As concerns this clone: Distinct nucleotide sequences in the sample also encode this CDR3. V is TRBV7-9 and J is TRBJ2-7; D gene unclear. The V gene lost 8 bases and the J gene lost 2 bases, with 10 bases spanning the gap. This CDR3 spans 12 amino acids. CDR1 is SEHNR, CDR2 FQNEAQ, per germline (reference sequence). Here the CDR3 DNA reads TGTGCCAGCTCCAGTAGACCCTACGAGCAGTACTTC. It encodes CASSSRPYEQYF.

This clone was seen only once. The rearrangement uses TRBV7-3 and TRBJ2-7; no clear D. Germline V gives CDR1 SGHTA, CDR2 FQGTGA. The CDR3 spans 13 residues. Trimming shortened V by 3 bases and J by 0 bases, and 6 bases separated the two germline ends. This CDR3 reads CASSFSPSYEQYF. As DNA, the CDR3 is TGTGCCAGCAGCTTTTCCCCCTCCTACGAGCAGTACTTC.

The chain joins TRBV2 to TRBJ2-7; unclear D gene. Trimming stripped 4 bases from V and 3 bases from J, with 7 bases between. From germline, CDR1 is SNHLY and CDR2 FYNNEI. CDR3 length equals 12 residues. CDR3 in DNA: TGTGCCAGCAGTGGGGAACTCTACGAGCAGTACTTC. This encodes CASSGELYEQYF.

The rearrangement uses TRBV6-5 and TRBJ1-3, with 7 bases matching TRBD1. V was clipped by 6 bases and J by 0 bases; unmatched bases: 5. The germline CDR1 and CDR2 sequences are MNHEY and SVGAGI. The CDR3 is made up of 15 amino acids. CDR3 protein: CASSTGEPSGNTIYF. The CDR3 DNA sequence: TGTGCCAGCAGCACAGGGGAACCCTCTGGAAACACCATATATTTT.

The chain couples TRBV5-4 to TRBJ2-6; D not certain. Trimming removed 4 bases from V and 0 bases from J, with 8 bases in between. Germline CDR1 SGHNT, CDR2 YYREEE (reference sequence). The CDR3 consists of 15 residues. Written as DNA, the CDR3 is TGTGCCAGCAGCCCACTGAACTCTGGGGCCAACGTCCTGACTTTC. Its translation: CASSPLNSGANVLTF.

This chain links TRBV9 with TRBJ2-2, with 14 bases aligning to TRBD2. The CDR3 is 18 residues long. Germline CDR1 and CDR2: SGDLS and YYNGEE. Germline trimming cut 5 bases from V and 4 bases from J; bases unmatched to any gene: 10. CDR3 bases: TGTGCCAGCAGGCCAGGGACTAGCGGGAGAAAGTTCACCGGGGAGCTGTTTTTT. Its protein product is CASRPGTSGRKFTGELFF.

This clone was found a few times. The V call is TRBV11-2, the J call TRBJ2-1, with 10 bases lining up with TRBD2. Germline-derived CDR1 and CDR2 are SGHAT and FQNNGV. CDR3 length: 16 residues. Trimming removed 3 bases from V and 7 bases from J; junction bases left unmatched: 9. Here the CDR3 DNA reads TGTGCCAGCAGCTTGGGTCTAGCGGGAGTTTGGAATGAGCAGTTCTTC. Protein product: CASSLGLAGVWNEQFF. The full variable domain, its missing parts supplied by reference TRBV11-2 and TRBJ2-1, is EAGVAQSPRYKIIEKRQSVAFWCNPISGHATLYWYQQILGQGPKLLIQFQNNGVVDDSQLPKDRFSAERLKGVDSTLKIQPAKLEDSAVYLCASSLGLAGVWNEQFFGPGTRLTVL.

The chain has TRBV19 and TRBJ1-3; D is uncertain. The V gene lost 4 bases and the J gene lost 0 bases, with 10 bases spanning the gap. The CDR3 consists of 15 residues. Germline lookup yields CDR1 LNHDA and CDR2 SQIVND (reference sequence). The CDR3 reads CASSTRTNSGNTIYF. The CDR3 coding sequence is TGTGCCAGTAGTACCCGGACCAACTCTGGAAACACCATATATTTT.

CDR3 region: CASSQETSGRWGKEQFF. Written as DNA, the CDR3 is TGCGCCAGCAGCCAAGAAACTAGCGGGAGATGGGGTAAGGAGCAGTTCTTC. The chain is built from TRBV4-1 and TRBJ2-1, with TRBD2 identical over 11 bases. Germline-derived CDR1 and CDR2 are MGHRA and YSYEKL. CDR3 length: 17 amino acids. V gave up 0 bases and J gave up 10 bases; unmatched junction bases: 11.

CDR3 amino acids: CASSRRQGAYNEQFF. Here the CDR3 DNA reads TGCGCCAGCAGCAGAAGACAGGGGGCGTACAATGAGCAGTTCTTC. The rearrangement uses TRBV5-1 and TRBJ2-1, with 10 bases identical to TRBD1. Germline values: CDR1 SGHRS, CDR2 YFSETQ. CDR3 size: 15 residues. Trimming cost V 4 bases and J 4 bases; bases outside gene matches: 5.

The gene calls are TRBV5-4 and TRBJ2-3, with 10 nucleotides matching TRBD1. The germline V gene encodes CDR1 SGHNT and CDR2 YYREEE (reference sequence). The length of the CDR3 is 18 residues. Unmatched junction bases numbered 13, after V lost 4 bases and J lost 2 bases. The CDR3 is CASSTDRGQDSYTDTQYF. The CDR3 nucleotides read TGTGCCAGCAGCACCGACAGGGGGCAGGATTCGTACACAGATACGCAGTATTTT.

This clone was counted a single time. The chain joins TRBV27 to TRBJ2-1, with 10 bases identical to TRBD2. Germline CDR1 and CDR2: MNHEY and SMNVEV (reference sequence). This CDR3 contains 16 residues. V lost 1 base and J lost 4; bases outside the gene matches: 4. The CDR3 region has the DNA TGTGCCAGCAGTTTATTGAGTAGCGGGAGGTACAATGAGCAGTTCTTC. Amino acids: CASSLLSSGRYNEQFF.

V usage is TRBV7-9 and J usage is TRBJ2-1; 9 positions agree with TRBD2. The V gene end was trimmed by 8 bases and the J gene end by 8 bases; junction bases not matched to a gene: 16. The CDR3 consists of 16 residues. CDR1 and CDR2 (germline): SEHNR, FQNEAQ (reference sequence). The CDR3 is CASSARGGRAFDEQFF. The DNA for the CDR3 is TGTGCCAGCTCCGCTCGGGGCGGGAGGGCCTTCGATGAGCAGTTCTTC.

The chain carries TRBV7-9 and TRBJ1-2, with D uncertain. V lost 6 bases, J lost 5 bases, and 7 bases lay in between. The germline CDR1 and CDR2 sequences are SEHNR and FQNEAQ (reference sequence). This CDR3 comprises 11 residues. The CDR3 loop is CASSYAYGYTF. CDR3 DNA sequence: TGTGCCAGCAGTTATGCATATGGCTACACCTTC.

The chain links TRBV6-5 to TRBJ2-7; TRBD1 aligns across 7 bases. This CDR3 has 14 amino acids. CDR1 is MNHEY and CDR2 is SVGAGI in the germline V gene. The junction had 2 bases not matched to a gene; V was cut back by 0 bases and J by 3 bases. CDR3 sequence (DNA): TGTGCCAGCAGTTACTCGAGGACAGGCTACGAGCAGTACTTC. Protein: CASSYSRTGYEQYF.

The rearrangement links TRBV19 to TRBJ1-2; possibly TRBD1 for D (5 bases). Trimming took 8 bases from V and 7 from J, leaving 11 bases between them. CDR1 is LNHDA, CDR2 SQIVND, per germline (reference sequence). The CDR3 loop spans 11 amino acids. The CDR3 sequence: CASSQAFGYTF. In nucleotides, the CDR3 is TGTGCCAGTTCACAGGCGTTTGGCTACACCTTC.

The table lists this clone with a count of one. Within the sample, other DNA sequences also encode this same CDR3. The V gene is TRBV4-1, the J gene TRBJ2-7, with D unresolved. The CDR3 is made up of 14 amino acids. Trimming cost V 0 bases and J 3 bases, with 9 bases left between them. Germline lookup yields CDR1 MGHRA and CDR2 YSYEKL. The CDR3: CASSQEGAGYEQYF. Here the CDR3 DNA reads TGCGCCAGCAGCCAAGAGGGTGCTGGCTACGAGCAGTACTTC.

This chain joins TRBV11-3 and TRBJ2-2; 10 bases agree with TRBD2. Germline V gene sequence: CDR1 SGHNT, CDR2 YENEEA. V trimming: 5 bases; J trimming: 7 bases; junction bases outside the gene matches: 16. CDR3 length equals 18 residues. The CDR3 reads CASSRHLGSGRDGGELFF. The CDR3 nucleotides read TGTGCCAGCAGCCGACATCTCGGGAGCGGGAGGGATGGCGGGGAGCTGTTTTTT.

The V call is TRBV4-3, the J call TRBJ2-6; 7 bases fit TRBD1. Germline V gene data show CDR1 as LGHNA and CDR2 as YSLEER. J lost 2 bases, V lost 2 bases, and 0 bases had no gene match. This CDR3 has 15 residues. In nucleotides, the CDR3 is TGCGCCAGCAGCCAAACAGGGGCTGGGGCCAACGTCCTGACTTTC. Translating it yields CASSQTGAGANVLTF.

Of note for this clone: Other nucleotide sequences from this sample produce the same CDR3. V and J are TRBV7-9 and TRBJ2-3; D possibly matches TRBD1 or TRBD2 (5 bases each). The CDR3 extends over 17 amino acids. The germline CDR1 and CDR2 sequences are SEHNR and FQNEAQ (reference sequence). Trimming stripped 4 bases from V and 3 bases from J, with 20 bases between. In DNA form, the CDR3 reads TGTGCCAGCAGCTCCCCCCTCCGGGACCGTGGGACAGATACGCAGTATTTT. This translates into CASSSPLRDRGTDTQYF. The full variable domain, rest sourced from reference TRBV7-9 and TRBJ2-3, is DTGVSQNPRHKITKRGQNVTFRCDPISEHNRLYWYRQTLGQGPEFLTYFQNEAQLEKSRLLSDRFSAERPKGSFSTLEIQRTEQGDSAMYLCASSSPLRDRGTDTQYFGPGTRLTVL.

The CDR3, as DNA: TGTGCCAGCAGTTTATGGTGGGACAGGGGGTCTCTAAACGAGCAGTACTTC. Translating gives CASSLWWDRGSLNEQYF. The chain uses TRBV27 and TRBJ2-7; 11 bases are shared with TRBD1. The CDR3 sequence is 17 residues long. From germline, CDR1 is MNHEY and CDR2 SMNVEV (reference sequence). J lost 5 bases, V lost 1 base, and 10 bases had no gene match.

The rearrangement uses TRBV27 and TRBJ2-3; no definite D call. CDR1 is MNHEY and CDR2 is SMNVEV in the germline V gene (reference sequence). CDR3 length: 12 residues. Between the trimmed V and J ends, which lost 3 bases and 6 bases, there was a span of 7 bases. CDR3 DNA: TGTGCCAGCAGTTTGGGCCGCGATACGCAGTATTTT. It is translated as CASSLGRDTQYF.

The genes are TRBV29-1 and TRBJ2-2; the D gene could be TRBD1 or TRBD2 (5 bases each). The germline V gene has CDR1 SQVTM and CDR2 ANQGSEA. V was pared by 0 bases and J by 5 bases, with 13 bases between. This CDR3 has 15 amino acids. Written as DNA, the CDR3 is TGCAGCGTTGAAGATTCAGGGAGCGGTACCGGGGAGCTGTTTTTT. Residues: CSVEDSGSGTGELFF.

This chain uses TRBV27 with TRBJ2-7; no clear D. This CDR3 is 12 amino acids long. V lost 5 bases and J lost 6, with 11 bases in between. Germline values: CDR1 MNHEY, CDR2 SMNVEV (reference sequence). The CDR3 coding sequence is TGTGCCAGCAGTCCTCGGACGTCCGAGCAGTACTTC. It codes for CASSPRTSEQYF.

The V gene is TRBV7-8, the J gene TRBJ2-7; 8 nucleotides match TRBD1. Germline V gene sequence: CDR1 SGHVS, CDR2 FQNEAQ. Germline trimming cut 3 bases from V and 1 base from J; bases unmatched to any gene: 14. The CDR3 consists of 18 residues. The CDR3 region is CASSFYPGGQGLSYEQYF. The CDR3 region has the DNA TGTGCCAGCAGCTTTTACCCCGGCGGACAGGGTCTTTCCTACGAGCAGTACTTC.

The gene calls are TRBV7-9 and TRBJ2-3; 7 bases agree with TRBD2. Germline CDR1 is SEHNR and CDR2 is FQNEAQ (reference sequence). There are 16 residues in the CDR3. The J segment lost 0 bases and the V segment lost 4 bases, leaving 7 bases of the junction unmatched. The CDR3 coding sequence is TGTGCCAGCAGCTCTTGGGAGGGCCTCAGCACAGATACGCAGTATTTT. Protein sequence: CASSSWEGLSTDTQYF.

The V gene is TRBV29-1, the J gene TRBJ2-7; D unclear. This CDR3 region has 14 residues. V shed 6 bases and J shed 2 bases, with 17 bases lying between them. Germline lookup yields CDR1 SQVTM and CDR2 ANQGSEA. The CDR3 nucleotides are TGCAGCGTCCACACCGGCAGCCAGGCCTACGAGCAGTACTTC. Encoded protein: CSVHTGSQAYEQYF.

The table lists this clone with a few counts. The chain links TRBV5-6 to TRBJ1-5; TRBD1 matches at 8 bases. Germline trimming cut 5 bases from V and 5 bases from J; bases unmatched to any gene: 12. In germline, CDR1 is SGHDT, CDR2 YYEEEE. The CDR3 consists of 16 residues. CDR3 sequence (DNA): TGTGCCAGCAGTTCGGGACAGGATCCCCCTCATCAGCCCCAGCATTTT. Its protein product is CASSSGQDPPHQPQHF.

The V and J genes are TRBV7-9 and TRBJ2-3; D might be TRBD1 (6 bases). Germline loops: CDR1 SEHNR, CDR2 FQNEAQ (reference sequence). This CDR3 has 14 residues. Trimming pared 5 bases from V and 5 bases from J, leaving 14 bases between. CDR3 coding DNA: TGTGCCAGCAGCGGGTATCCACAGGGAGATACGCAGTATTTT. Its translation: CASSGYPQGDTQYF.